A selection of T cell receptor beta chains follows, all from one sample in a study of PD-1 blockade in classical Hodgkin lymphoma. Using immunoSEQ multiplex PCR, the repertoire was profiled, and TCRdb retains in-frame clones only, with some absent. The sample holds some 93,000 clones, 85% to 90% seen once. The material was peripheral blood mononuclear cells (PBMCs), obtained before the second cycle of nivolumab. Source of these receptors: a human donor with classical Hodgkin lymphoma. Each CDR3 is given with its conserved first and last residue. Fields, in order: J gene, V gene, clone size, D gene, CDR3 protein, CDR3 DNA. D genes are given only for firm matches. Clone size is shown for a subset of rows, as once, few, many or a class of expanded clone.

TRBJ2-3	TRBV27	.	.	CASSLWFLDTQYF	TGTGCCAGCAGTTTATGGTTCTTAGATACGCAGTATTTT
TRBJ2-7	TRBV4-2	.	.	CASSQEFVGRAGYEQYF	TGTGCCAGCAGCCAAGAGTTTGTGGGGAGAGCCGGCTACGAGCAGTACTTC
TRBJ2-7	TRBV2	.	.	CASRGSGHPPVYEQYF	TGTGCCAGCAGGGGTTCGGGTCACCCTCCTGTCTACGAGCAGTACTTC
TRBJ2-7	TRBV28	once	TRBD2	CASSFVVGGGNEQYF	TGTGCCAGCAGTTTTGTCGTCGGGGGGGGGAACGAGCAGTACTTC
TRBJ2-7	TRBV6-6	.	.	CASSYGLASYEQYF	TGTGCCAGCAGTTACGGTCTAGCCTCCTACGAGCAGTACTTC
TRBJ2-3	TRBV5-6	.	TRBD2	CASSLEGLAGGGGTDTQYF	TGTGCCAGCAGCTTGGAAGGACTAGCGGGAGGGGGGGGCACAGATACGCAGTATTTT
TRBJ2-2	TRBV7-8	.	.	CASSAGTKDGELFF	TGTGCCAGCAGCGCCGGGACGAAGGACGGGGAGCTGTTTTTT
TRBJ2-7	TRBV7-6	.	TRBD2	CASALRAGGPYEQYF	TGTGCCAGCGCTCTGAGGGCGGGAGGGCCATACGAGCAGTACTTC
TRBJ1-5	TRBV4-2	.	.	CASSQVTENQPQHF	TGTGCCAGCAGCCAAGTGACAGAAAATCAGCCCCAGCATTTT
TRBJ2-7	TRBV28	.	.	CASRDTYEQYF	TGTGCCAGCCGCGATACCTACGAGCAGTACTTC
TRBJ2-7	TRBV28	.	.	CASTSSYEQYF	TGTGCCAGCACGAGCTCCTACGAGCAGTACTTC
TRBJ1-4	TRBV29-1	.	TRBD1	CSVEGQGGEKLFF	TGCAGCGTCGAGGGACAGGGAGGCGAAAAACTGTTTTTT
TRBJ1-1	TRBV7-9	few	.	CASSNGQPNTEAFF	TGTGCCAGCAGCAACGGACAGCCGAACACTGAAGCTTTCTTT
TRBJ2-1	TRBV7-3	once	TRBD2	CASSFGTSGNEQFF	TGTGCCAGCAGCTTTGGGACTAGCGGGAATGAGCAGTTCTTC
TRBJ2-3	TRBV4-1	.	TRBD2	CASSRTSGGSTDTQYF	TGCGCCAGCAGCCGGACTAGCGGGGGAAGCACAGATACGCAGTATTTT
TRBJ1-3	TRBV10-2	.	TRBD1	CASSAGQGYSGNTIYF	TGCGCCAGCAGTGCAGGACAGGGCTACTCTGGAAACACCATATATTTT
TRBJ2-1	TRBV28	.	.	CASGGYNEQFF	TGTGCCAGCGGGGGGTACAATGAGCAGTTCTTC
TRBJ2-1	TRBV5-6	.	TRBD2	CASSPRLAGGPGASNEQFF	TGTGCCAGCAGCCCCCGACTAGCGGGAGGACCTGGGGCAAGCAATGAGCAGTTCTTC
TRBJ1-1	TRBV10-3	.	.	CAISPRGNTEAFF	TGTGCCATCAGCCCCAGGGGGAACACTGAAGCTTTCTTT
TRBJ1-1	TRBV27	.	.	CASSSYRLSEAFF	TGTGCCAGCAGTTCCTACAGACTATCTGAAGCTTTCTTT
TRBJ2-1	TRBV5-4	.	.	CASSPTGVDEQFF	TGTGCCAGCAGCCCGACCGGGGTCGATGAGCAGTTCTTC
TRBJ1-3	TRBV15	.	.	CATSRDFGSDRYLYSGNTIYF	TGTGCCACCAGCAGAGATTTTGGGAGTGACCGCTACCTTTACTCTGGAAACACCATATATTTT
TRBJ1-3	TRBV9	.	.	CASRPSGGAGNTIYF	TGTGCCAGCAGGCCCTCTGGGGGTGCCGGAAACACCATATATTTT
TRBJ1-5	TRBV27	.	.	CASSPLVSQRGNQPQHF	TGTGCCAGCAGTCCCTTAGTGTCCCAGAGGGGTAATCAGCCCCAGCATTTT
TRBJ2-5	TRBV6-1	once	.	CASSAYWGYQETQYF	TGTGCCAGCAGCGCTTATTGGGGGTATCAAGAGACCCAGTACTTC
TRBJ2-5	TRBV5-4	.	TRBD2	CASSSRPTERGGLETQYF	TGTGCCAGCAGCTCCCGGCCCACCGAACGGGGGGGCCTGGAGACCCAGTACTTC
TRBJ1-1	TRBV18	.	.	CASSPRRNSGTEAFF	TGTGCCAGCTCACCACGCAGGAATTCGGGGACTGAAGCTTTCTTT
TRBJ1-1	TRBV9	.	.	CASSVGGDQAFF	TGTGCCAGCAGCGTAGGGGGGGACCAAGCTTTCTTT
TRBJ2-3	TRBV29-1	.	TRBD1	CSVEDRGLSDTQYF	TGCAGCGTTGAGGACAGGGGGTTGTCAGATACGCAGTATTTT
TRBJ2-3	TRBV5-4	.	.	CASRGGADTQYF	TGTGCCAGCAGAGGAGGCGCAGATACGCAGTATTTT
TRBJ1-2	TRBV28	.	.	CASSFSGKYGYTF	TGTGCCAGCAGTTTTTCGGGGAAGTATGGCTACACCTTC
TRBJ2-3	TRBV5-1	.	.	CASSPFESSTDTQYF	TGCGCCAGCAGCCCGTTCGAGTCTAGCACAGATACGCAGTATTTT
TRBJ2-6	TRBV5-1	.	.	CASSTRGPAGANVLTF	TGCGCCAGCAGCACCAGAGGACCGGCTGGGGCCAACGTCCTGACTTTC
TRBJ2-1	TRBV2	.	TRBD1	CATPGQGYGNEQFF	TGTGCCACCCCGGGACAGGGCTATGGCAATGAGCAGTTCTTC
TRBJ1-2	TRBV5-4	.	TRBD1	CASSFEDRKGYTF	TGTGCCAGCAGCTTCGAGGACAGGAAAGGCTACACCTTC
TRBJ2-3	TRBV27	.	.	CASSSRGSTDTQYF	TGTGCCAGCAGTTCCCGGGGTAGCACAGATACGCAGTATTTT
TRBJ2-7	TRBV1	.	.	CTSLIDTGTGSYEQYF	TGCACCAGTTTGATTGATACCGGGACAGGGAGCTACGAGCAGTACTTC
TRBJ2-2	TRBV2	.	.	CASSERGGTGRGTMAGELFF	TGTGCCAGCAGTGAGAGGGGAGGGACAGGAAGGGGGACAATGGCCGGGGAGCTGTTTTTT
TRBJ1-2	TRBV5-1	.	.	CASSLAGANYGYTF	TGCGCCAGCAGCTTGGCGGGGGCTAACTATGGCTACACCTTC
TRBJ2-3	TRBV13	.	.	CASSLYPTSTDTQYF	TGTGCCAGCAGCTTATACCCCACCAGCACAGATACGCAGTATTTT
TRBJ2-6	TRBV13	.	TRBD2	CASSFRSRLAGLDFSGANVLTF	TGTGCCAGCAGCTTCCGTTCTCGTTTAGCGGGACTTGACTTCTCTGGGGCCAACGTCCTGACTTTC
TRBJ2-7	TRBV27	.	.	CASSIKSDRPNYEQYF	TGTGCCAGCAGTATTAAATCGGACAGACCCAACTACGAGCAGTACTTC
TRBJ1-1	TRBV7-9	few	.	CASSKEGIGSEAFF	TGTGCCAGCAGCAAAGAAGGTATTGGAAGTGAAGCTTTCTTT
TRBJ2-3	TRBV19	.	TRBD1	CATRDRGLSTDTQYF	TGTGCCACGCGAGACAGGGGGTTAAGCACAGATACGCAGTATTTT
TRBJ1-1	TRBV5-1	.	.	CASSLEVGAGTEAFF	TGCGCCAGCAGCTTGGAGGTGGGGGCAGGGACTGAAGCTTTCTTT
TRBJ2-5	TRBV11-2	.	.	CASSFYREGTLRYQETQYF	TGTGCCAGCAGCTTCTACAGGGAAGGGACATTAAGATACCAAGAGACCCAGTACTTC
TRBJ2-2	TRBV2	.	.	CASSDWSRSNTGELFF	TGTGCCAGCAGTGACTGGTCTAGGAGTAACACCGGGGAGCTGTTTTTT
TRBJ1-2	TRBV28	.	.	CATTPVADYGYTF	TGTGCCACCACTCCAGTTGCGGACTATGGCTACACCTTC
TRBJ2-5	TRBV28	few	.	CASSFHPGEVQETQYF	TGTGCCAGCAGTTTTCACCCAGGGGAAGTTCAAGAGACCCAGTACTTC
TRBJ1-1	TRBV27	.	TRBD1	CASSSAGTASLTEAFF	TGTGCCAGCAGTTCCGCCGGGACAGCCTCTCTCACTGAAGCTTTCTTT
TRBJ2-7	TRBV4-1	.	.	CASSQAGGEYEQYF	TGCGCCAGCAGCCAAGCTGGGGGCGAATACGAGCAGTACTTC
TRBJ2-4	TRBV5-1	.	TRBD1	CASSPGTGSARDIQYF	TGCGCCAGCAGCCCTGGGACAGGGTCCGCCAGGGACATTCAGTACTTC
TRBJ2-3	TRBV7-2	.	TRBD1	CASSLETGSIPDTQYF	TGTGCCAGCAGCCTAGAGACAGGGTCGATTCCAGATACGCAGTATTTT